These T cell receptor beta chains were read from a single sample in a study of cytomegalovirus exposure and HLA in healthy donors. Profiled with immunoSEQ multiplex PCR; TCRdb holds only in-frame clones, not every one. Seen here are approximately 220,000 clones, approximately 80% observed once, and the top ten hold roughly 0.71%. Source material: PBMCs. All receptors come from a boy aged 2 to 9 in good health and CMV-seronegative. CDR3s include the opening cysteine and the closing phenylalanine or tryptophan. D genes are given only for firm matches. Where a row states a size, it is once, few, many or the class of an expanded clone; other rows omit it.

v_call	j_call	clone_size	d_call	cdr3_nt	cdr3_aa
TRBV10-3	TRBJ2-7	-	TRBD1	TGTGCCATCAGTGCCTCGGGACAGATACCCTACGAGCAGTACTTC	CAISASGQIPYEQYF
TRBV27	TRBJ2-3	-	TRBD2	TGTGCCAGCAGTTTAATTTTAGCGGGAGGGCCCGGTACGCAGTATTTT	CASSLILAGGPGTQYF
TRBV11-1	TRBJ2-7	-	TRBD2	TGTGCCAGCAGCTTATATGGACTAGCTCTCTACGAGCAGTACTTC	CASSLYGLALYEQYF
TRBV27	TRBJ2-5	-	-	TGTGCCAGCAGTTTATCGGCAGGGAAAGAGACCCAGTACTTC	CASSLSAGKETQYF
TRBV7-8	TRBJ1-2	few	-	TGTGCCAGCAGCTTAGACAGGGAGTATGGCTACACCTTC	CASSLDREYGYTF
TRBV13	TRBJ2-3	-	-	TGTGCCAGCAGCCAAGGCAGGGGTAGTACAGATACGCAGTATTTT	CASSQGRGSTDTQYF
TRBV27	TRBJ2-2	-	-	TGTGCCAGCAGTTTTAAGGAGACCGGGGAGCTGTTTTTT	CASSFKETGELFF
TRBV9	TRBJ2-5	-	TRBD1	TGTGCCAGCAGCTCCCCCCGGGACAGCATCCAAGAGACCCAGTACTTC	CASSSPRDSIQETQYF
TRBV7-9	TRBJ1-2	-	TRBD1	TGTGCCAGCAGCAAACGGGACAGTGTAGACTATGGCTACACCTTC	CASSKRDSVDYGYTF
TRBV6-1	TRBJ1-2	-	TRBD1	TGTGCCAGCAGTCTGACAGGGAGTAACTATGGCTACACCTTC	CASSLTGSNYGYTF
TRBV19	TRBJ2-2	few	TRBD1	TGTGCCAGTGGTTACCGGGACAGGGGAAGGGCCGGGGAGCTGTTTTTT	CASGYRDRGRAGELFF
TRBV14	TRBJ1-1	-	-	TGTGCCAGCAGCCAAGATCTTTTGAACACTGAAGCTTTCTTT	CASSQDLLNTEAFF
TRBV11-2	TRBJ1-2	-	-	TGTGCCAGCAGCTTAGTAGACAGCTATGCTAACTATGGCTACACCTTC	CASSLVDSYANYGYTF
TRBV2	TRBJ1-1	few	TRBD1	TGTGCCTCCCTTCGGGACAGTATGAACACTGAAGCTTTCTTT	CASLRDSMNTEAFF
TRBV19	TRBJ1-1	-	TRBD1	TGTGCCAGCGGACAGGGGTCTGAAGCTTTCTTT	CASGQGSEAFF
TRBV18	TRBJ2-7	once	TRBD2	TGTGCCAGCTCACCACCCGGTGGACTAGCGGGTGGCGAGCAGTACTTC	CASSPPGGLAGGEQYF
TRBV7-6	TRBJ2-7	-	TRBD1	TGTGCCAGCAGCCCGGGACAGGGCTACGAGCAGTACTTC	CASSPGQGYEQYF
TRBV5-5	TRBJ2-7	-	-	TGTGCCAGCAGCTTGGTCGGGTCCTACGAGCAGTACTTC	CASSLVGSYEQYF
TRBV30	TRBJ2-7	-	TRBD1	TGTGCCTTACTCATCCGGGACAGGGGAGGGGAGCAGTACTTC	CALLIRDRGGEQYF
TRBV5-1	TRBJ1-4	-	TRBD1	TGCGCCAGCAGGCGCCAGGGGGCAACTAATGAAAAACTGTTTTTT	CASRRQGATNEKLFF
TRBV29-1	TRBJ2-7	-	-	TGCAGCGTTGAAGGGGAGGAAAGGTACGAGCAGTACTTC	CSVEGEERYEQYF
TRBV4-1	TRBJ2-1	-	TRBD2	TGCGCCAGCAGCCAAGTGGTATTCAGCGGGGGGGGCTCCTACAATGAGCAGTTCTTC	CASSQVVFSGGGSYNEQFF
TRBV6-5	TRBJ1-2	few	-	TGTGCCAGCAGTTACCTTTCGACTTCCCCGTCCTATGGCTACACCTTC	CASSYLSTSPSYGYTF
TRBV7-7	TRBJ2-3	-	TRBD2	TGTGCTAGCAGCTTAGGACTAGCGGGAGCAAGAGATACGCAGTATTTT	CASSLGLAGARDTQYF
TRBV7-9	TRBJ1-2	once	-	TGTGCCAGCAGCATCGGACACCGAGCAACCTATGGCTACACCTTC	CASSIGHRATYGYTF
TRBV11-2	TRBJ2-1	-	-	TGTGCCAGCAGCAAACAGGCGAATGAGCAGTTCTTC	CASSKQANEQFF
TRBV9	TRBJ2-7	-	TRBD2	TGTGCCAGCAGCGTAGGGAGTAGCGGGGCGTTCGAGCAGTACTTC	CASSVGSSGAFEQYF
TRBV20-1	TRBJ1-5	-	-	TGCAGTGCTAGAGTTTTGACAGACCAGCATTTT	CSARVLTDQHF
TRBV11-2	TRBJ2-1	-	-	TGTGCCAGCAGCCCACTTCCCTTGGATGAGCAGTTCTTC	CASSPLPLDEQFF
TRBV30	TRBJ1-1	-	-	TGTGCCTGGAGTGCTAGCCGTGAAGCTTTCTTT	CAWSASREAFF
TRBV5-4	TRBJ1-1	-	-	TGTGCCAGCAGCCTAGACAGAACGAACACTGAAGCTTTCTTT	CASSLDRTNTEAFF
TRBV10-3	TRBJ2-5	-	TRBD1	TGTGCCATCAGTGCCGGGACAGGGGGGGAGACCCAGTACTTC	CAISAGTGGETQYF
TRBV7-3	TRBJ2-7	-	TRBD2	TGTGCCAGCAGCCCCCGAGGTAGCGGGGGGGTCTACGAGCAGTACTTC	CASSPRGSGGVYEQYF
TRBV5-1	TRBJ2-5	-	-	TGCGCCAGCAGCATGGGAGGGGGAGAGACCCAGTACTTC	CASSMGGGETQYF
TRBV29-1	TRBJ2-5	-	-	TGCAGCGTTGCGATGGGGGGGGCGTCACAAGAGACCCAGTACTTC	CSVAMGGASQETQYF
TRBV30	TRBJ1-2	-	-	TGTGCCTGGAGTGGTCAGGGGATTAACTATGGCTACACCTTC	CAWSGQGINYGYTF
TRBV20-1	TRBJ1-1	-	-	TGCAGTGCTAGAGGGGGGGGCGAAGCTTTCTTT	CSARGGGEAFF
TRBV4-2	TRBJ2-5	-	-	TGTGCCAGCAGCCAGGGACACAACCAAGAGACCCAGTACTTC	CASSQGHNQETQYF
TRBV4-1	TRBJ1-6	once	-	TGCGCCAGCAGCCAAGTGGGGGGGCATGGTTCACCCCTCCACTTT	CASSQVGGHGSPLHF
TRBV6-6	TRBJ1-2	-	-	TGTGCCAGCAGTACCGGGGCGGGGGGCTACACCTTC	CASSTGAGGYTF
TRBV27	TRBJ1-1	-	-	TGTGCCAGCAGTTTTCTTGGGAGGGTCCATGAAGCTTTCTTT	CASSFLGRVHEAFF
TRBV30	TRBJ1-2	once	TRBD1	TGTGCCTGGAGTGTTGGACAGGGAGTATATGGCTACACCTTC	CAWSVGQGVYGYTF
TRBV7-2	TRBJ2-3	-	-	TGTGCCAGCAGCTACGTAGCGGGCACAGATACGCAGTATTTT	CASSYVAGTDTQYF
TRBV10-3	TRBJ2-1	-	-	TGTGCCATCAGTGAGCGCGGAGGCACCTACAATGAGCAGTTCTTC	CAISERGGTYNEQFF
TRBV29-1	TRBJ2-1	-	-	TGCAGCGTTGAAAAGCGGGCAGGGACCTACAATGAGCAGTTCTTC	CSVEKRAGTYNEQFF
TRBV30	TRBJ1-4	-	-	TGTGCCTGGAGTGTTGGACAGGAAAAACTGTTTTTT	CAWSVGQEKLFF
TRBV9	TRBJ1-2	once	TRBD1	TGTGCCAGCAGCGAGGGGCCGGACAGGGAAGGGGACTATGGCTACACCTTC	CASSEGPDREGDYGYTF
TRBV7-2	TRBJ2-4	-	-	TGTGCCAGCAGTCATTCGTCTAGTTCTCAGTACTTC	CASSHSSSSQYF
TRBV10-2	TRBJ2-4	once	-	TGCGCCAGCAGCCCGGACGGGGAGGTAAACATTCAGTACTTC	CASSPDGEVNIQYF
TRBV2	TRBJ1-3	-	-	TGTGCCAGCAGTGTTTCGGGTACTGGAAACACCATATATTTT	CASSVSGTGNTIYF
TRBV11-2	TRBJ2-1	-	TRBD2	TGTGCCAGCAGCTTATGGCGGGAGACATCCTACAATGAGCAGTTCTTC	CASSLWRETSYNEQFF
TRBV27	TRBJ1-4	few	-	TGTGCCAGCAGAACCACGGGGGAAAAACTGTTTTTT	CASRTTGEKLFF
TRBV4-1	TRBJ2-7	-	-	TGCGCCAGCAGCCAAGTCGCCGGGACTTTCTCCTACGAGCAGTACTTC	CASSQVAGTFSYEQYF
TRBV30	TRBJ1-5	-	-	TGTGCCTGGAGTGGACATTCAGGGCTCGGGCAGCCCCAGCATTTT	CAWSGHSGLGQPQHF
TRBV6-6	TRBJ2-1	-	-	TGTGCCAGCAGTTACTCGAGCAATGAGCAGTTCTTC	CASSYSSNEQFF
TRBV27	TRBJ2-7	-	TRBD2	TGTGCCACCAAATACCGGGGGGAAGCGAACTACGAGCAGTACTTC	CATKYRGEANYEQYF
TRBV5-1	TRBJ1-1	few	-	TGCGCCAGCAGCTTGGCCGGAGGTGCTGAAGCTTTCTTT	CASSLAGGAEAFF
TRBV29-1	TRBJ2-3	-	-	TGCAGCGTCGGGATCATGGATACGCAGTATTTT	CSVGIMDTQYF
TRBV4-1	TRBJ1-2	-	-	TGCGCCAGCAGCCAAGATGAGGCCAGTAGCTATGGCTACACCTTC	CASSQDEASSYGYTF